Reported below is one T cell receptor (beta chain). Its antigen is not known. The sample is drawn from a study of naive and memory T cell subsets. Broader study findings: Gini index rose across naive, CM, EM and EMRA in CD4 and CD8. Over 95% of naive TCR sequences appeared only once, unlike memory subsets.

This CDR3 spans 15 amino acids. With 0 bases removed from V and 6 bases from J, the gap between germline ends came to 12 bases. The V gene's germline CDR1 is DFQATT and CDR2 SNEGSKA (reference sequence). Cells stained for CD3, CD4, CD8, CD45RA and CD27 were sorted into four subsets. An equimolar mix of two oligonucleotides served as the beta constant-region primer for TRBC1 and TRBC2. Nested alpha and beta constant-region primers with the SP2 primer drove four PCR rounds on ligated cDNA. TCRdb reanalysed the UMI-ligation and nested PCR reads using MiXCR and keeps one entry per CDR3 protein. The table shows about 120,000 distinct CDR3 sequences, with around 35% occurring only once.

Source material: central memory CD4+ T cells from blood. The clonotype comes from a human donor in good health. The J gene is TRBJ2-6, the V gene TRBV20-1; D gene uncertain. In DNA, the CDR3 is TGCAGTGCTAGAGATATACGCCCAGAGGCCAACGTCCTGACTTTC. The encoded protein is CSARDIRPEANVLTF.